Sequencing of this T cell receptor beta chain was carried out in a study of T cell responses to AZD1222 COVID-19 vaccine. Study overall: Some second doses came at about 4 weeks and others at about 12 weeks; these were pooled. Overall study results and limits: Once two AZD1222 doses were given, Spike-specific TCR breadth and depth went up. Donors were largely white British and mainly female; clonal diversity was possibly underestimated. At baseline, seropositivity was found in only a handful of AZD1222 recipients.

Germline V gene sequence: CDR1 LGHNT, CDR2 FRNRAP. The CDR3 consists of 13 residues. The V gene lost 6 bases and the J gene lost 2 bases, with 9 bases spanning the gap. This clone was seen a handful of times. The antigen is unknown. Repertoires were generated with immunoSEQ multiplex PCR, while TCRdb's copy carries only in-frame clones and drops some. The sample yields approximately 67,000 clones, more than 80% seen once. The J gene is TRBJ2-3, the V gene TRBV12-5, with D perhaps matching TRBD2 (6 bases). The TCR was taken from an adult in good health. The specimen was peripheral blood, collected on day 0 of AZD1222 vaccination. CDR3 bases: TGTGCTAGTGGCACGGACTACACAGATACGCAGTATTTT. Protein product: CASGTDYTDTQYF.